This is a list of T cell receptor beta chains from one sample in a study of early T cells in non-severe SARS-CoV-2 infection. Via MiXCR, TCRdb re-called the 5' RACE reads, giving one row per CDR3 protein. The sample consists of 25,000 to 30,000 distinct CDR3 sequences, approximately 4.8% of them appearing once. The sequencing sample was made of whole blood. The receptors shown here come from an adult who was a healthcare worker with PCR-confirmed SARS-CoV-2 infection or an uninfected control (not recorded which). Both conserved end residues are part of each CDR3. The D gene is left open where the match is weak. Only some rows state a clone size, as once, few, many or a class for expanded clones.

v_gene: TRBV10-2; abundance: NA; d_gene: TRBD2; j_gene: TRBJ2-2; CDR3nt: TGCGCCAGCAGTCGAAGTGCGGGAGGGAACACCGGGGAGCTGTTTTTT; CDR3aa: CASSRSAGGNTGELFF
v_gene: TRBV24-1; abundance: NA; d_gene: NA; j_gene: TRBJ2-3; CDR3nt: TGTGCCACGAACCCAGGCAGGGGACTCACAGATACGCAGTATTTT; CDR3aa: CATNPGRGLTDTQYF
v_gene: TRBV3-1; abundance: many; d_gene: NA; j_gene: TRBJ2-1; CDR3nt: TGTGCCAGCAGTCAGGGTCCCTTTGCCCATGAGCAGTTCTTC; CDR3aa: CASSQGPFAHEQFF
v_gene: TRBV6-5; abundance: few; d_gene: NA; j_gene: TRBJ2-7; CDR3nt: TGTGCCAGCAGTTACCCTACGGGCGAGCAGTACTTC; CDR3aa: CASSYPTGEQYF
v_gene: TRBV6-1; abundance: NA; d_gene: NA; j_gene: TRBJ1-2; CDR3nt: TGTGCCAGCAGTGAGTTCGGCTCTGACTATGGCTACACCTTC; CDR3aa: CASSEFGSDYGYTF
v_gene: TRBV6-5; abundance: few; d_gene: TRBD1; j_gene: TRBJ2-2; CDR3nt: TGTGCCACCAGGGGACAGGCGAACACCGGGGAGCTGTTTTTT; CDR3aa: CATRGQANTGELFF
v_gene: TRBV27; abundance: many; d_gene: NA; j_gene: TRBJ1-2; CDR3nt: TGTGCCAGCTCGTTTTTTGGGGTGCAGGGCGGCTATGGCTACACCTTC; CDR3aa: CASSFFGVQGGYGYTF
v_gene: TRBV28; abundance: many; d_gene: NA; j_gene: TRBJ2-7; CDR3nt: TGTGCCAGCAGTCGTTGGTTGGCCAATAGCTACGAGCAGTACTTC; CDR3aa: CASSRWLANSYEQYF
v_gene: TRBV11-2; abundance: many; d_gene: NA; j_gene: TRBJ2-1; CDR3nt: TGTGCCAGCCAAGGAGGAGGAGAGCAGTTCTTC; CDR3aa: CASQGGGEQFF
v_gene: TRBV7-2; abundance: many; d_gene: NA; j_gene: TRBJ2-3; CDR3nt: TGTGCCAGCAGCTTGGGCCTCAGAAGCACAGATACGCAGTATTTT; CDR3aa: CASSLGLRSTDTQYF
v_gene: TRBV29-1; abundance: NA; d_gene: TRBD2; j_gene: TRBJ2-1; CDR3nt: TGCAGCGTTGAGGGGCTAGCGGATTCCTACAATGAGCAGTTCTTC; CDR3aa: CSVEGLADSYNEQFF
v_gene: TRBV15; abundance: NA; d_gene: NA; j_gene: TRBJ1-3; CDR3nt: TGTGCCACCAGCAGAGACAGGGGATCTGGAAACACCATATATTTT; CDR3aa: CATSRDRGSGNTIYF
v_gene: TRBV19; abundance: many; d_gene: TRBD1; j_gene: TRBJ2-1; CDR3nt: TGTGCCAGTAGTACCAGGGGGCTTGCCGCGGAAAGCAGCTCCTACAATGAGCAGTTCTTC; CDR3aa: CASSTRGLAAESSSYNEQFF
v_gene: TRBV7-8; abundance: many; d_gene: TRBD2; j_gene: TRBJ2-1; CDR3nt: TGTGCCAGCAGCTTACGGGGGGGATACAATGAGCAGTTCTTC; CDR3aa: CASSLRGGYNEQFF
v_gene: TRBV3-1; abundance: many; d_gene: NA; j_gene: TRBJ2-1; CDR3nt: TGTGCCAGCAGCCAAGGCGGACGGGGCTACAATGAGCAGTTCTTC; CDR3aa: CASSQGGRGYNEQFF
v_gene: TRBV7-6; abundance: many; d_gene: TRBD2; j_gene: TRBJ2-7; CDR3nt: TGTGCCAGCAGCCCGGGACTAGCGAGCTCCTACGAGCAGTACTTC; CDR3aa: CASSPGLASSYEQYF
v_gene: TRBV30; abundance: many; d_gene: NA; j_gene: TRBJ2-2; CDR3nt: TGTGCCTGGAGTGTAAGGTTGGGGCGGACAAACACCGGGGAGCTGTTTTTT; CDR3aa: CAWSVRLGRTNTGELFF
v_gene: TRBV28; abundance: many; d_gene: NA; j_gene: TRBJ2-7; CDR3nt: TGTGCCAGCAGTCCAACCGGACGGAGCTACGAGCAGTACTTC; CDR3aa: CASSPTGRSYEQYF
v_gene: TRBV5-6; abundance: many; d_gene: NA; j_gene: TRBJ1-1; CDR3nt: TGTGCCAGCAGCTTGAGAGGGGGACGGGTGAACACTGAAGCTTTCTTT; CDR3aa: CASSLRGGRVNTEAFF
v_gene: TRBV9; abundance: NA; d_gene: TRBD1; j_gene: TRBJ2-7; CDR3nt: TGTGCCAGCAGCCCACCCGGGACAGGGGTCGCCGAGCAGTACTTC; CDR3aa: CASSPPGTGVAEQYF
v_gene: TRBV20-1; abundance: many; d_gene: NA; j_gene: TRBJ2-1; CDR3nt: TGCAGTGCTGTAAGGACAGGGACTAGCAATGAGCAGTTCTTC; CDR3aa: CSAVRTGTSNEQFF
v_gene: TRBV27; abundance: many; d_gene: NA; j_gene: TRBJ2-7; CDR3nt: TGTGCCAGCAGTTCTAGATCATCTACCCCCAAGCAGTACTTC; CDR3aa: CASSSRSSTPKQYF
v_gene: TRBV2; abundance: many; d_gene: TRBD1; j_gene: TRBJ2-7; CDR3nt: TGTGCCAGCAGTTCGAGACAGGGGCAATCCTACGAGCAGTACTTC; CDR3aa: CASSSRQGQSYEQYF
v_gene: TRBV6-2/TRBV6-3; abundance: many; d_gene: NA; j_gene: TRBJ2-7; CDR3nt: TGTGCCAGCAGTCATCCCCGGGACAAGATACCCTACGAGCAGTACTTC; CDR3aa: CASSHPRDKIPYEQYF
v_gene: TRBV12-3/TRBV12-4; abundance: NA; d_gene: TRBD1; j_gene: TRBJ2-7; CDR3nt: TGTGCCAGCAGTCCACAGACAGGGGGCTACGAGCAGTACTTC; CDR3aa: CASSPQTGGYEQYF
v_gene: TRBV7-8; abundance: many; d_gene: TRBD2; j_gene: TRBJ2-3; CDR3nt: TGTGCCAGCAGCTTAGCCGGACTAGCGGGAGTAGATACGCAGTATTTT; CDR3aa: CASSLAGLAGVDTQYF
v_gene: TRBV7-3; abundance: many; d_gene: NA; j_gene: TRBJ2-2; CDR3nt: TGTGCCAGCAGCTACCTCCGGACAGATAACACCGGGGAGCTGTTTTTT; CDR3aa: CASSYLRTDNTGELFF
v_gene: TRBV9; abundance: many; d_gene: NA; j_gene: TRBJ2-7; CDR3nt: TGTGCCAGCAGCGTAGACGCTAGCTCCTACGAGCAGTACTTC; CDR3aa: CASSVDASSYEQYF
v_gene: TRBV27; abundance: many; d_gene: NA; j_gene: TRBJ2-1; CDR3nt: TGTGCCAGCAGTGGACTTCTCTACAATGAGCAGTTCTTC; CDR3aa: CASSGLLYNEQFF
v_gene: TRBV15; abundance: NA; d_gene: TRBD2; j_gene: TRBJ2-7; CDR3nt: TGTGCCACCTCCGGGACTAGCGGGTTTGGGGAGCAGTACTTC; CDR3aa: CATSGTSGFGEQYF
v_gene: TRBV10-3; abundance: many; d_gene: TRBD2; j_gene: TRBJ2-1; CDR3nt: TGTGCCATCAGTGATGGGGCTAGCGGGAGGAATGAGCAGTTCTTC; CDR3aa: CAISDGASGRNEQFF
v_gene: TRBV18; abundance: many; d_gene: TRBD2; j_gene: TRBJ2-3; CDR3nt: TGTGCCAGCTCACCGAGAGCGGGAGGGTACACAGATACGCAGTATTTT; CDR3aa: CASSPRAGGYTDTQYF
v_gene: TRBV10-1; abundance: many; d_gene: NA; j_gene: TRBJ2-1; CDR3nt: TGCGCCAGCAGTGAGTTCCTGGCGGGTAATGAGCAGTTCTTC; CDR3aa: CASSEFLAGNEQFF
v_gene: TRBV19; abundance: many; d_gene: NA; j_gene: TRBJ2-2; CDR3nt: TGTGCCAGTAGTATAGCTACAGGCGGGACCGGGGAGCTGTTTTTT; CDR3aa: CASSIATGGTGELFF
v_gene: TRBV19; abundance: many; d_gene: NA; j_gene: TRBJ2-7; CDR3nt: TGTGCCAGTAGTTCTTCCGGGGCTGGGGGAGAGCAGTACTTC; CDR3aa: CASSSSGAGGEQYF
v_gene: TRBV7-3; abundance: many; d_gene: TRBD1; j_gene: TRBJ2-5; CDR3nt: TGTGCCAGCAGCTCCAACAGGGGGGTGACCCAGTACTTC; CDR3aa: CASSSNRGVTQYF
v_gene: TRBV20-1; abundance: many; d_gene: TRBD2; j_gene: TRBJ2-5; CDR3nt: TGCAGTGCTAGCGTGACTAGCGGGAGTGGGACTAGAGAGACCCAGTACTTC; CDR3aa: CSASVTSGSGTRETQYF
v_gene: TRBV27; abundance: many; d_gene: TRBD1; j_gene: TRBJ2-1; CDR3nt: TGTGCCAGCAGTCTTCTTGTCGGACAGGGGGCGCTGAATGAGCAGTTCTTC; CDR3aa: CASSLLVGQGALNEQFF
v_gene: TRBV5-1; abundance: many; d_gene: TRBD1; j_gene: TRBJ2-7; CDR3nt: TGCGCCAGCGGTGACAGGGGGTCCTACGAGCAGTACTTC; CDR3aa: CASGDRGSYEQYF
v_gene: TRBV7-2; abundance: many; d_gene: TRBD1; j_gene: TRBJ2-3; CDR3nt: TGTGCCAGCAGATACGACAGGGGTAGAGGAGATACGCAGTATTTT; CDR3aa: CASRYDRGRGDTQYF
v_gene: TRBV3-1; abundance: few; d_gene: NA; j_gene: TRBJ2-7; CDR3nt: TGTGCCAGCAGCCACAGGGACCTAAGCGAGCAGTACTTC; CDR3aa: CASSHRDLSEQYF
v_gene: TRBV7-2; abundance: many; d_gene: TRBD1; j_gene: TRBJ1-5; CDR3nt: TGTGCCAGCAGCTTCGGACAGGCACATCAGCCCCAGCATTTT; CDR3aa: CASSFGQAHQPQHF
v_gene: TRBV19; abundance: many; d_gene: TRBD1; j_gene: TRBJ2-2; CDR3nt: TGTGCCAGTAGGACGGGACAGGCCACCGGGGAGCTGTTTTTT; CDR3aa: CASRTGQATGELFF
v_gene: TRBV19; abundance: many; d_gene: NA; j_gene: TRBJ2-2; CDR3nt: TGTGCCAGTAGTATTCGTGCGGAGAACACCGGGGAGCTGTTTTTT; CDR3aa: CASSIRAENTGELFF
v_gene: TRBV28; abundance: many; d_gene: NA; j_gene: TRBJ2-3; CDR3nt: TGTGCCAGCAACCACCGGGGCACAGATACGCAGTATTTT; CDR3aa: CASNHRGTDTQYF
v_gene: TRBV12-2; abundance: many; d_gene: NA; j_gene: TRBJ1-5; CDR3nt: TGTGCAAGTCGCCCACCTGGCCGAGGACAGTATAGCAATCAGCCCCAGCATTTT; CDR3aa: CASRPPGRGQYSNQPQHF
v_gene: TRBV7-9; abundance: NA; d_gene: NA; j_gene: TRBJ2-5; CDR3nt: TGTGCCAGCAGCTTAAACAGGGCATCTGGGACGGCCCAGTACTTC; CDR3aa: CASSLNRASGTAQYF
v_gene: TRBV28; abundance: many; d_gene: TRBD1; j_gene: TRBJ2-7; CDR3nt: TGTGCCAGCAGTTTACCCGGGACAGGGGGCTACGAGCAGTACTTC; CDR3aa: CASSLPGTGGYEQYF
v_gene: TRBV12-3/TRBV12-4; abundance: many; d_gene: NA; j_gene: TRBJ1-2; CDR3nt: TGTGCCAGCAGTTTGGACATTCTCTTTAACTATGGCTACACCTTC; CDR3aa: CASSLDILFNYGYTF